The 19 T cell receptor beta chains below come from one sample, sequenced in a study of vaccination and CD4 T cells after COVID-19. Specified treatment: approximately nine-day PBMC culture with coronavirus spike peptide pools or control peptides (ViraFEST assay). Sequence data for DNA of cultured CD4+ T cells were generated by the Oncomine TCR Beta short-read assay. TCRdb re-analysed the PCR reads in MiXCR, keeping a single row per CDR3 protein. The sample consists of 14,000 or so distinct CDR3 sequences, roughly 31% of them appearing once. These receptors' targets are unknown. Material for sequencing was cultured CD4+ T cells from blood. The receptors here all came from a human donor with COVID-19.

This clonotype has only a few counts. The V call is TRBV6-1, the J call TRBJ2-7, with 11 bases identical to TRBD1. The length of the CDR3 is 15 residues. With V trimmed by 6 bases and J by 2 bases, 6 bases remained unmatched. Per germline, CDR1 MNHNS and CDR2 SASEGT. The CDR3 region is CASSSGTGGTYEQYF. DNA of the CDR3: TGTGCCAGCAGCTCCGGGACAGGGGGGACCTACGAGCAGTACTTC.

This clonotype has a single count. CDR3 DNA sequence: TGCGCCAGCAGCCAAGATATGGTGAACACTGAAGCTTTCTTT. The encoded protein is CASSQDMVNTEAFF. The chain is built from TRBV4-3 and TRBJ1-1, with D hard to call. The CDR3 is 14 amino acids. Trimming stripped 0 bases from V and 0 bases from J, with 5 bases between. CDR1 and CDR2 (germline): LGHNA, YSLEER.

This clonotype has only a few counts. This chain links TRBV5-4 with TRBJ1-2; tentatively, D is TRBD1 (6 bases). CDR1 is SGHNT and CDR2 is YYREEE in the germline V gene (reference sequence). With 4 bases removed from V and 3 bases from J, the gap between germline ends came to 19 bases. The CDR3 length is 16 residues. CDR3 sequence (DNA): TGTGCCAGCAGCCCGTACAACACAGGGTACGACTATGGCTACACCTTC. This gives the protein CASSPYNTGYDYGYTF.

The chain joins TRBV6-5 to TRBJ1-1; possibly TRBD1 for D (5 bases). This CDR3 has 17 residues. Germline V gene lookup returns CDR1 MNHEY and CDR2 SVGAGI. Trimming stripped 2 bases from V and 4 bases from J, with 20 bases between. This CDR3 is CASSYPTEISPRTEAFF. As DNA, the CDR3 is TGTGCCAGCAGTTACCCGACAGAGATATCCCCTCGCACTGAAGCTTTCTTT.

This clonotype was seen more than once but under ten times. J is TRBJ1-2 and V is TRBV6-5, with a weak D call TRBD1 (5 bases). Deletions cut 4 bases from V and 8 bases from J, with 17 bases between. Germline lookup yields CDR1 MNHEY and CDR2 SVGAGI. The CDR3 consists of 14 residues. CDR3 in amino acids: CASSSLRATAGYTF. CDR3 bases: TGTGCCAGCAGTTCCCTCAGGGCGACTGCCGGCTACACCTTC.

The V gene is TRBV28, the J gene TRBJ2-2; D is perhaps TRBD1 (6 bases). V was pared by 3 bases and J by 3 bases, with 14 bases between. The germline V gene has CDR1 MDHEN and CDR2 SYDVKM. This CDR3 has 16 amino acids. The CDR3 region is CASSLPGQRDTGELFF. CDR3 DNA: TGTGCCAGCAGTTTGCCCGGACAGAGAGACACCGGGGAGCTGTTTTTT.

This clonotype was found a few times. The chain combines TRBV12-3 or TRBV12-4 with TRBJ1-1; D call uncertain. Trimming shortened V by 3 bases and J by 6 bases, and 5 bases separated the two germline ends. The CDR3 is 11 residues long. As DNA, the CDR3 is TGTGCCAGCAGTTTTAGAGCTGAAGCTTTCTTT. It encodes CASSFRAEAFF.

CDR3 residues: CASTGGSLETQYF. The CDR3 nucleotides are TGTGCCAGCACCGGGGGCTCGCTGGAGACCCAGTACTTC. J is TRBJ2-5 and V is TRBV12-3 or TRBV12-4, with D perhaps TRBD1 or TRBD2 (6 bases each). Deletions cut 7 bases from V and 5 bases from J, with 14 bases between. The CDR3 contains 13 residues.

The chain is built from TRBV7-9 and TRBJ1-1; possible D gene TRBD1, 6 bases. Looked up from germline, CDR1 is SEHNR and CDR2 is FQNEAQ (reference sequence). V was shortened by 4 bases and J by 4 bases, with 16 bases between the two germline ends. This CDR3 is 15 amino acids long. The DNA for the CDR3 is TGTGCCAGCAGCTCAGGGGCCCTTAAGGGCACTGAAGCTTTCTTT. Its translation is CASSSGALKGTEAFF.

The chain couples TRBV7-8 to TRBJ1-5; D is uncertain. This CDR3 is 18 amino acids long. V was trimmed by 0 bases and J by 2 bases, leaving 17 bases between them. Germline assignment: CDR1 SGHVS and CDR2 FQNEAQ. CDR3 sequence reads: CASSLALALGRGNQPQHF. The CDR3 coding sequence is TGTGCCAGCAGCTTAGCTCTAGCTTTGGGCAGAGGCAATCAGCCCCAGCATTTT.

This clonotype turned up a few times. J is TRBJ1-1 and V is TRBV12-3 or TRBV12-4; no reliable D call. The CDR3 runs to 13 residues. V was clipped by 6 bases and J by 3 bases, with 11 bases between them. CDR3 protein: CASRWTVDTEAFF. CDR3 DNA sequence: TGTGCCAGCAGATGGACTGTGGACACTGAAGCTTTCTTT.

V is TRBV10-3 and J is TRBJ1-5; a possible D gene is TRBD1 (6 bases). The CDR3 is made up of 14 amino acids. Trimming removed 6 bases at V and 3 bases at J, with 12 bases between. Germline-derived CDR1 and CDR2 are ENHRY and SYGVKD. Here the CDR3 reads CAISVSGDNQPQHF. For the CDR3, the DNA is TGTGCCATCAGCGTTTCAGGGGACAATCAGCCCCAGCATTTT.

This clonotype turned up a few times. The rearrangement links TRBV20-1 to TRBJ2-5; 15 positions agree with TRBD2. The V segment lost 3 bases and the J segment 7 bases; nucleotides outside the gene matches: 12. Germline lookup yields CDR1 DFQATT and CDR2 SNEGSKA (reference sequence). This CDR3 region has 17 residues. CDR3 loop: CSASPPGLAGGLGTQYF. The CDR3 DNA is TGCAGTGCTAGCCCCCCTGGACTAGCGGGGGGGCTCGGGACCCAGTACTTC.

This clonotype was picked up a small number of times. The chain links TRBV6-5 to TRBJ1-2, with D possibly being TRBD1 (5 bases). Germline values: CDR1 MNHEY, CDR2 SVGAGI. Deletions cut 0 bases from V and 3 bases from J, with 11 bases between. This CDR3 has 15 amino acids. Here the CDR3 reads CASSYSSRDDYGYTF. The CDR3 bases are TGTGCCAGCAGTTACTCGAGCAGGGATGACTATGGCTACACCTTC.

This clonotype was detected a few times. V usage is TRBV10-1 and J usage is TRBJ2-1; 8 nucleotides match TRBD2. Germline V gene data show CDR1 as WNHNN and CDR2 as SYGVQD (reference sequence). Trimming cost V 6 bases and J 2 bases; bases outside gene matches: 6. CDR3 length: 15 residues. CDR3 loop: CASRASGPPYNEQFF. The CDR3 nucleotides read TGCGCCAGCAGGGCTAGCGGGCCTCCCTACAATGAGCAGTTCTTC.

The chain joins TRBV12-3 or TRBV12-4 to TRBJ2-2; no firm D call. V lost 5 bases and J 8 bases, leaving 12 bases between the germline ends. The CDR3 has 13 residues. The CDR3 DNA follows: TGTGCCAGCAGTAACGACGGAGCAGGGGAGCTGTTTTTT. Protein: CASSNDGAGELFF.

This chain links TRBV20-1 with TRBJ1-1; 8 bases map to TRBD1. Germline trimming cut 4 bases from V and 1 base from J; bases unmatched to any gene: 5. This CDR3 has 14 amino acids. Looked up from germline, CDR1 is DFQATT and CDR2 is SNEGSKA (reference sequence). CDR3 region: CSATGQGWNTEAFF. The CDR3 region has the DNA TGCAGTGCTACTGGACAGGGATGGAACACTGAAGCTTTCTTT.

The chain employs TRBV28 and TRBJ1-2; no clear D gene. Trimming removed 7 bases from V and 4 bases from J, with 19 bases in between. Germline loops: CDR1 MDHEN, CDR2 SYDVKM. The CDR3 has 15 residues. The CDR3 protein is CASTNPLTAGYGYTF. The DNA for the CDR3 is TGTGCCAGCACAAATCCCTTGACGGCCGGCTATGGCTACACCTTC.

This chain joins TRBV7-2 and TRBJ1-6; 7 nucleotides align to TRBD1. The germline gives CDR1 SGHTA, CDR2 FQGNSA. Trimming took 3 bases from V and 13 from J; bases not matched to a gene: 3. This CDR3 has 12 residues. This CDR3 reads CASSFPTGPLHF. CDR3 in DNA: TGTGCCAGCAGCTTCCCGACAGGGCCCCTCCACTTT.